A single sample is the source of the 3 T cell receptor beta chains below, sequenced in a study of OX40 agonist ivuxolimab in advanced cancers. TCRdb's copy holds only in-frame clones and misses some; the assay was immunoSEQ multiplex PCR. This sample has fewer than 85,000 clones, with just over 90% found just once. This material consisted of CD4+ or CD8+ T cells sorted from blood, taken in a trial of the OX40 agonist ivuxolimab. The receptors shown here come from an adult with an advanced solid tumor such as melanoma, head and neck, liver or kidney cancer.

This clone appeared once. This chain uses TRBV20-1 with TRBJ1-3; D remains ambiguous. Trimming stripped 3 bases from V and 4 bases from J, with 4 bases between. CDR1 is DFQATT and CDR2 is SNEGSKA in the germline V gene (reference sequence). CDR3 length equals 11 residues. CDR3 amino acids: CSARGGNTIYF. Written as DNA, the CDR3 is TGCAGTGCTAGGGGGGGAAACACCATATATTTT.

With respect to this clone: The same CDR3 can be traced to other DNA sequences in this sample. The V gene is TRBV5-1, the J gene TRBJ1-1, with TRBD1 as a possible D gene (5 bases). Trimming cost V 0 bases and J 5 bases, with 14 bases left between them. Germline V lookup: CDR1 SGHRS, CDR2 YFSETQ. The CDR3 totals 15 residues. CDR3 residues: CASSLGTGGRTEAFF. The CDR3 nucleotides are TGCGCCAGCAGCTTGGGGACGGGGGGTCGGACTGAAGCTTTCTTT. The whole variable domain, filled in from reference TRBV5-1 and TRBJ1-1, reads KAGVTQTPRYLIKTRGQQVTLSCSPISGHRSVSWYQQTPGQGLQFLFEYFSETQRNKGNFPGRFSGRQFSNSRSEMNVSTLELGDSALYLCASSLGTGGRTEAFFGQGTRLTVV.

The chain carries TRBV5-6 and TRBJ1-2; 11 bases fit TRBD1. After removal of 4 bases from V and 7 bases from J, the junction contained 12 bases not matched to a gene. Germline V gives CDR1 SGHDT, CDR2 YYEEEE. CDR3 size: 16 residues. The CDR3: CASSPAGQGAEGGYTF. The DNA for the CDR3 is TGTGCCAGCAGCCCCGCAGGACAGGGGGCAGAGGGTGGCTACACCTTC.